This T cell receptor beta chain derives from a study of T cells in Graves' hyperthyroidism and ophthalmopathy. Study results and limitations: Blood samples included most of the expanded thyroid clonotypes exceeding 0.001.

Clinical symptoms, serum thyroxine, TRAb, thyroid ultrasound and orbital computed tomography established diagnosis. This clonotype was found many times. Its antigen remains unidentified. TCR beta CDR3 regions were amplified from RNA. The HTBI primer set drove a first-round RT-PCR of the TCR CDR3. MiXCR was run by TCRdb on the multiplex PCR reads, yielding one entry per CDR3 protein. Of around 530,000 distinct CDR3 sequences listed, 17% were seen once; the top ten hold around 17%. V was cut by 2 bases and J by 3 bases, with 8 bases left in between. CDR1 MNHEY and CDR2 SVGEGT come from the germline V gene. CDR3 size: 14 residues.

The sequence was collected from a woman aged 18-29 years with Graves' ophthalmopathy. This sequence joins TRBV6-2 or TRBV6-3 and TRBJ2-1; the D gene is possibly TRBD1 (5 bases). Sequencing was carried out using blood. CDR3 bases: TGTGCCAGCAGTTACAGGGGCTTCTACAATGAGCAGTTCTTC. Its protein is CASSYRGFYNEQFF.